These 2 T cell receptor beta chains came from one sample sequenced in a study of response to subunit inactivated influenza vaccine. TCRdb reprocessed the RT-PCR reads via MiXCR and lists one record per CDR3 protein. The sample records hundreds of thousands of distinct CDR3 sequences, about 25% being singletons. This specimen was CD4+ T cells sorted from PBMCs, taken 5 days after vaccination. The receptors here all came from a man in his fifties who received an inactivated influenza vaccine.

This clonotype was observed a few times. DNA of the CDR3: TGTGCCATCAGTGAGTCGAATGGCTATAATTCACCCCTCCACTTT. Translation gives CAISESNGYNSPLHF. This chain joins TRBV10-3 and TRBJ1-6, with no clear D. V gave up 0 bases and J gave up 3 bases, with 6 bases separating them. This CDR3 contains 15 residues. Per germline, CDR1 ENHRY and CDR2 SYGVKD.

This chain joins TRBV28 and TRBJ1-3; D is undetermined. Germline CDR1 reads MDHEN; CDR2 reads SYDVKM. V shed 2 bases and J shed 2 bases, with 4 bases lying between them. The CDR3 loop spans 13 amino acids. The CDR3 protein is CASSLGTGNTIYF. The CDR3 region has the DNA TGTGCCAGCAGTTTAGGGACTGGAAACACCATATATTTT.